This TCR beta chain comes out of a study of T cell repertoires in cytomegalovirus infection. Study details: Signatures in public TCR beta sequences pointed to both CMV infection and matching HLA type.

Findings and caveats of the study: Within the response measured ex vivo, HLA-C-restricted CMV-specific TCR beta clonotypes were dominant. Accumulated public TCR beta family frequency recognized individuals carrying CMV together with the relevant HLA.

TCRdb itself ran the reads through MiXCR, one entry per CDR3 protein. Here the sample spans 510,000 or so distinct CDR3 sequences, about 30% being singletons. This clonotype came up a few times. The antigen remains undetermined. Input material: PBMCs. This receptor was identified in a human donor in good health (CMV status not recorded). Some clones in this sample may be carry-over from other donors' samples.

CDR3 coding DNA: TGTGCCAGCAGTATCGGGGTAAACACTGAAGCTTTCTTT. This sequence encodes CASSIGVNTEAFF. V usage is TRBV7-9 and J usage is TRBJ1-1; D is uncertain. This CDR3 is built from 13 residues. V lost 6 bases, J lost 2 bases, and 10 bases lay in between. CDR1 is SEHNR, CDR2 FQNEAQ, per germline (reference sequence).